Sequencing of this TCR beta chain was carried out in a study of control samples from healthy donors and cancer patients (dated by TCRdb to about 2020). After removal of 1 base from V and 0 bases from J, the junction retains 8 bases not matched to a gene. The germline V gene gives CDR1 as LGHNA and CDR2 as YSLEER. CDR3 length: 17 amino acids, cysteine to phenylalanine. The only DNA kept is the CDR3, 51 bases in frame from the first base. To prepare the library, the immunoSEQ multiplex PCR assay was applied. Held by TCRdb, this immuneACCESS table contains in-frame sequences only and omits some clones. Under half of the omission traces to an unresolved V gene where checked; the cause of the rest is unknown. The sample has roughly 100,000 clones on record, 85% to 90% of them singletons. 13% to 15% of the sample lies in the top ten. This clone was counted many times. Its antigen remains undetermined. The input lacks base qualities; no much larger clone sits a single base away.

The TCR was taken from a man younger than 40 in good health. The receptor chain draws on TRBV4-3 and TRBJ2-7; 8 bases in the junction line up with TRBD2. Sequencing used blood. The CDR3 region has the sequence CASSQVGAGDASYEQYF. The nucleotide sequence reads as follows: TGCGCCAGCAGCCAAGTTGGAGCGGGAGACGCCTCCTACGAGCAGTACTTC.